These 3 T cell receptor beta chains originate from one sample sequenced in a study of T cell responses to AZD1222 COVID-19 vaccine (dated by TCRdb to the early 2020s). The sample's time point label, in plain terms: baseline before first vaccination. Library generation was performed with the immunoSEQ multiplex PCR assay. TCRdb took this table from immuneACCESS and kept in-frame rearrangements with V and J called. Such tables lack part of the clones; where checked against another copy, unresolved V genes explain under half of the gap, and the rest is unexplained. Recorded for this sample are 150,000 to 180,000 clones; 88% of them occurred a single time. The top ten clonotypes cover around 3% of the sample. This material consisted of peripheral blood, taken on day 0 of AZD1222 vaccination. The origin of the receptors is an adult in good health.

This clone has just a few counts. The rearrangement uses TRBV7-3 and TRBJ2-2; 7 nucleotides match TRBD1. From germline, CDR1 is SGHTA and CDR2 FQGTGA. V was pared by 5 bases and J by 3 bases, with 6 bases of the junction left unmatched. There are 15 residues in the CDR3. CDR3 sequence: CASSPPGTDTGELFF. The CDR3 nucleotides are TGTGCCAGCAGCCCCCCCGGGACAGACACCGGGGAGCTGTTTTTT.

This clone was seen once. V gene TRBV6-2 or TRBV6-3 combines with J gene TRBJ1-1, with 8 positions matching TRBD1. V lost 5 bases to trimming and J lost 2 bases; unmatched junction nucleotides: 4. This CDR3 spans 14 amino acids. Germline CDR1 MNHEY, CDR2 SVGEGT. The CDR3: CASSRQGSNTEAFF. The CDR3, as DNA: TGTGCCAGCAGTCGACAGGGGAGCAACACTGAAGCTTTCTTT.

V and J are TRBV14 and TRBJ1-3, with a tentative D call TRBD1 (5 bases). This CDR3 region has 15 residues. V was cut by 6 bases and J by 0 bases, with 12 bases left in between. Germline values: CDR1 SGHDN, CDR2 FVKESK. The CDR3 protein is CASRLGGGSGNTIYF. CDR3 nucleotide sequence: TGTGCCAGCAGATTAGGCGGGGGCTCTGGAAACACCATATATTTT.